Listed below are T cell receptor beta chains from one sample, sequenced in a study of cytomegalovirus exposure and HLA in healthy donors. Some clones are missing from TCRdb's copy, which holds only in-frame ones; the method was immunoSEQ multiplex PCR. The sample lists 95,000 to 100,000 clones, around 76% occurring once. Sequencing was done on a sample of PBMCs. These receptors all come from a human donor in good health. The CDR3 runs from the conserved cysteine through the conserved F or W. A D gene is named only where the DNA matches it firmly. Only some rows state a clone size, as once, few, many or a class for expanded clones.

-	TRBV5-4	TRBJ2-3	TRBD2	TGTGCCAGCAGCTTGGAGTGGGCTAGCGGGAGAACAGATACGCAGTATTTT	CASSLEWASGRTDTQYF
-	TRBV5-1	TRBJ2-3	TRBD2	TGCGCCAGCAGCTTGGCTTCTTTGGGCGGGGGGGCCGCAGATACGCAGTATTTT	CASSLASLGGGAADTQYF
-	TRBV30	TRBJ1-2	-	TGTGCCTGGAGTGTATCAGGGTCCGGCTACACCTTC	CAWSVSGSGYTF
-	TRBV19	TRBJ1-5	-	TGTGCCAGTAGTGGTAGCGGCGGCAATCAGCCCCAGCATTTT	CASSGSGGNQPQHF
-	TRBV7-9	TRBJ1-2	TRBD1	TGTGCCAGCAGCCCTCACCGGCCCGGACAGGGGGTGCGAGGCTACACCTTC	CASSPHRPGQGVRGYTF
once	TRBV18	TRBJ2-3	-	TGTGCCAGCTCACCATGGAGCGCTAGCACAGATACGCAGTATTTT	CASSPWSASTDTQYF
-	TRBV19	TRBJ1-2	TRBD1	TGTGCCAGTAAGCCCGGGACAGGGTACGTTGGCTACACCTTC	CASKPGTGYVGYTF
-	TRBV5-1	TRBJ2-1	-	TGCGCCAGCAGCATCACGGGATACAATGAGCAGTTCTTC	CASSITGYNEQFF
-	TRBV5-6	TRBJ2-7	-	TGTGCCAGCAGCTTGGGCGTTGTGCCTCCCCTTCACGAGCAGTACTTC	CASSLGVVPPLHEQYF
-	TRBV6-1	TRBJ1-4	TRBD1	TGTGCCAGCAGGGACAGGGCGAGAGGAAAACTGTTTTTT	CASRDRARGKLFF
-	TRBV7-9	TRBJ1-2	-	TGTGCCAGCAGCTTAGGAGGGAACTATGGCTACACCTTC	CASSLGGNYGYTF
-	TRBV6-6	TRBJ1-5	-	TGTGCCAGCAGTTACTCGATTGGTCAGGGCGGTCAGCCCCAGCATTTT	CASSYSIGQGGQPQHF
-	TRBV19	TRBJ2-1	-	TGTGCCAGTAGTATCACCTACAATGAGCAGTTCTTC	CASSITYNEQFF
once	TRBV11-2	TRBJ1-1	-	TGTGCCAGCAGCGTCATGCTAACGGAGGGCACTGAAGCTTTCTTT	CASSVMLTEGTEAFF
few	TRBV5-6	TRBJ1-5	-	TGTGCCAGCAGCTTGATAGGACACCAAGATCAGCCCCAGCATTTT	CASSLIGHQDQPQHF
few	TRBV5-6	TRBJ2-3	-	TGTGCCAGCGGACTTAAAACAGGGAAAACAGATACGCAGTATTTT	CASGLKTGKTDTQYF
-	TRBV27	TRBJ2-7	TRBD2	TGTGCCAGCAGTCCGATAGCGGGAGCGGGCGAGCAGTACTTC	CASSPIAGAGEQYF
-	TRBV6-1	TRBJ1-4	-	TGTGCCAGCAGTGAAGACGACAATGCGACTAATGAAAAACTGTTTTTT	CASSEDDNATNEKLFF
-	TRBV5-4	TRBJ2-1	-	TGTGCCAGCAGCCTCATGACAGGATCGAATGAGCAGTTCTTC	CASSLMTGSNEQFF
-	TRBV30	TRBJ1-1	TRBD1	TGTGCCTGGAGGCAATCGCAAGCGGGACAGGGGAACACTGAAGCTTTCTTT	CAWRQSQAGQGNTEAFF
-	TRBV30	TRBJ2-5	-	TGTGCCTGGAGTGTTTACGGGGAGACCCAGTACTTC	CAWSVYGETQYF
-	TRBV15	TRBJ2-6	-	TGTGCCACCAGCAGAGGGGAGCGTTCCTCTGGGGCCAACGTCCTGACTTTC	CATSRGERSSGANVLTF
-	TRBV5-1	TRBJ2-1	TRBD2	TGCGCCAGCAGTCTAGCGGGGGGCCAATACAATGAGCAGTTCTTC	CASSLAGGQYNEQFF
-	TRBV5-6	TRBJ2-1	TRBD2	TGTGCCAGCAGCTCACCTAGCGGGGGCTCCTACAATGAGCAGTTCTTC	CASSSPSGGSYNEQFF
few	TRBV7-6	TRBJ1-1	TRBD1	TGTGCCAGCAGCTCAGGACAGGGGAACATGAACACTGAAGCTTTCTTT	CASSSGQGNMNTEAFF